This T cell receptor (beta chain) was observed in a study of T cell repertoires in cytomegalovirus infection. Study-level information: HLA-B-restricted CMV epitopes that are well studied, plus recently identified HLA-C-restricted ones, were used by the study. CMV infection and matching HLA type were both indicated by public TCR beta signatures. Findings and caveats of the study: Clonotype analysis showed dominance of the ex vivo response by HLA-C-restricted CMV-specific TCR beta clonotypes. Cumulative public TCR beta family frequency identified CMV carriers with the relevant HLA.

MiXCR, run by TCRdb on the reads, gives a single entry per CDR3 protein. Of about 740,000 distinct CDR3 sequences in the sample, approximately 33% were seen once. Trimming pared 6 bases from V and 0 bases from J, leaving 12 bases between. In germline, CDR1 is DFQATT, CDR2 SNEGSKA (reference sequence). CDR3 length: 14 residues. This clonotype was counted a single time. Its antigen is still unknown. The genes are TRBV20-1 and TRBJ1-3; D is ambiguous. The TCR comes from a human donor in good health (CMV status not recorded). Some clones in this sample may be carry-over from other donors' samples. Sequencing used cultured PBMCs, obtained from culture after CMV antigen stimulation. CDR3 nucleotide sequence: TGCAGTGCCCGAAGGCCCAACTCTGGAAACACCATATATTTT. Translating gives CSARRPNSGNTIYF.